This is a list of T cell receptor beta chains from one sample in a study of T cell changes during pregnancy in multiple sclerosis. Libraries were prepared by immunoSEQ multiplex PCR; TCRdb keeps only in-frame clonotypes and omits some of them. The table includes approximately 98,000 clones, just over 90% detected once. The sequencing used peripheral blood, collected after pregnancy. These TCRs come from a female donor in good health, enrolled as a control in a pregnancy study. Each CDR3 is given with its conserved first and last residue. D genes are given only for firm matches. Size tells how often a clone was seen (once, few, many) or the class of an expanded clone, and some rows leave it out.

v_gene: TRBV5-6
j_gene: TRBJ2-3
d_gene: -
abundance: -
CDR3nt: TGTGCCAGCTGGGCGGGGACCTCCACAGATACGCAGTATTTT
CDR3aa: CASWAGTSTDTQYF

v_gene: TRBV7-2
j_gene: TRBJ2-7
d_gene: -
abundance: -
CDR3nt: TGTGCCAGCAGCTTAGCCCAGGGGTTTCCCTACGAGCAGTACTTC
CDR3aa: CASSLAQGFPYEQYF

v_gene: TRBV2
j_gene: TRBJ1-1
d_gene: -
abundance: -
CDR3nt: TGTGCCAGCAGGACAGTCAACACTGAAGCTTTCTTT
CDR3aa: CASRTVNTEAFF

v_gene: TRBV5-4
j_gene: TRBJ1-2
d_gene: -
abundance: -
CDR3nt: TGTGCCAGCAGCTTGAAGCCTAACTATGGCTACACCTTC
CDR3aa: CASSLKPNYGYTF

v_gene: TRBV9
j_gene: TRBJ2-7
d_gene: -
abundance: -
CDR3nt: TGTGCCAGCAGCCCCCTGGGTAGCGCCTCGTTCGAGCAGTACTTC
CDR3aa: CASSPLGSASFEQYF

v_gene: TRBV7-7
j_gene: TRBJ2-7
d_gene: -
abundance: -
CDR3nt: TGTGCTAGCAGCTTAGAACTAGTTGCCGAGCAGTACTTC
CDR3aa: CASSLELVAEQYF

v_gene: TRBV28
j_gene: TRBJ2-7
d_gene: -
abundance: -
CDR3nt: TGTGCCAGCAGTTTAACATTCGACAGTACCTACGAGCAGTACTTC
CDR3aa: CASSLTFDSTYEQYF

v_gene: TRBV7-7
j_gene: TRBJ1-3
d_gene: TRBD1
abundance: -
CDR3nt: TGTGCTAGCAGCTTAGTGGAGGGGGCAGGAAACACCATATATTTT
CDR3aa: CASSLVEGAGNTIYF

v_gene: TRBV9
j_gene: TRBJ2-7
d_gene: TRBD2
abundance: -
CDR3nt: TGTGCCAGCAGCGTAGGACTAGCCCATAACCTCTACGAGCAGTACTTC
CDR3aa: CASSVGLAHNLYEQYF

v_gene: TRBV5-4
j_gene: TRBJ1-2
d_gene: -
abundance: -
CDR3nt: TGTGCCACCTTCGAGGACTTAAACTATGGCTACACCTTC
CDR3aa: CATFEDLNYGYTF

v_gene: TRBV6-1
j_gene: TRBJ1-2
d_gene: -
abundance: -
CDR3nt: TGTGCCAGCAGTGAAAGGTCGGAGGGAGCGGCTGGCTACACCTTC
CDR3aa: CASSERSEGAAGYTF

v_gene: TRBV12-5
j_gene: TRBJ2-1
d_gene: TRBD1
abundance: once
CDR3nt: TGTGCTAGTGGTTTGGGGGTCCGTCAGGGGGCCTACAATGAGCAGTTCTTC
CDR3aa: CASGLGVRQGAYNEQFF

v_gene: TRBV29-1
j_gene: TRBJ2-3
d_gene: TRBD2
abundance: -
CDR3nt: TGCAGCGTTTGCGGGAGACACACAGATACGCAGTATTTT
CDR3aa: CSVCGRHTDTQYF

v_gene: TRBV5-5
j_gene: TRBJ1-5
d_gene: -
abundance: -
CDR3nt: TGTGCCAGCAGCCTACAGGGTAATCAGCCCCAGCATTTT
CDR3aa: CASSLQGNQPQHF

v_gene: TRBV5-1
j_gene: TRBJ1-3
d_gene: TRBD1
abundance: -
CDR3nt: TGCGCCAGCAGCGCTTTAGGGACAGAGGGAAACACCATATATTTT
CDR3aa: CASSALGTEGNTIYF

v_gene: TRBV19
j_gene: TRBJ2-6
d_gene: -
abundance: -
CDR3nt: TGTGCCAGTAGTATAGCAGGGGCCTCTGGGGCCAACGTCCTGACTTTC
CDR3aa: CASSIAGASGANVLTF

v_gene: TRBV18
j_gene: TRBJ2-3
d_gene: -
abundance: -
CDR3nt: TGTGCCAGCTCACCACCGAACTCCCCTAGCACAGATACGCAGTATTTT
CDR3aa: CASSPPNSPSTDTQYF

v_gene: TRBV10-3
j_gene: TRBJ1-2
d_gene: TRBD1
abundance: few
CDR3nt: TGTGCCATCAGCTCAGGACAGGGGGCCCCGAACTATGGCTACACCTTC
CDR3aa: CAISSGQGAPNYGYTF

v_gene: TRBV4-1
j_gene: TRBJ2-3
d_gene: TRBD2
abundance: -
CDR3nt: TGCGCCAGCAGCCGCTCGGGACTAGCGGGGGGGGGCACAGATACGCAGTATTTT
CDR3aa: CASSRSGLAGGGTDTQYF

v_gene: TRBV4-2
j_gene: TRBJ2-3
d_gene: TRBD2
abundance: -
CDR3nt: TGTGCCAGCAGCCCCGGGGGGGATACGCAGTATTTT
CDR3aa: CASSPGGDTQYF

v_gene: TRBV5-1
j_gene: TRBJ1-5
d_gene: -
abundance: -
CDR3nt: TGCGCCAGCAGCTCCACGGGGAATCAGCCCCAGCATTTT
CDR3aa: CASSSTGNQPQHF

v_gene: TRBV18
j_gene: TRBJ2-7
d_gene: TRBD2
abundance: -
CDR3nt: TGTGCCAGCTCACTCTTAAGCGGGAGTAGGCGGGGGGAGCAGTACTTC
CDR3aa: CASSLLSGSRRGEQYF

v_gene: TRBV28
j_gene: TRBJ1-1
d_gene: -
abundance: -
CDR3nt: TGTGCCAGCAGTATAACTACTAGGCGTCTGAACACTGAAGCTTTCTTT
CDR3aa: CASSITTRRLNTEAFF

v_gene: TRBV9
j_gene: TRBJ1-1
d_gene: -
abundance: -
CDR3nt: TGTGCCAGCAGCGTTGGGGGGGTGAACACTGAAGCTTTCTTT
CDR3aa: CASSVGGVNTEAFF

v_gene: TRBV6-6
j_gene: TRBJ1-4
d_gene: -
abundance: -
CDR3nt: TGTGCCAGCAGTTACGGAGGGTATAGGACTGAAAAACTGTTTTTT
CDR3aa: CASSYGGYRTEKLFF

v_gene: TRBV5-1
j_gene: TRBJ2-7
d_gene: TRBD2
abundance: -
CDR3nt: TGCGCCAGCAGCTTCTCGAGCGGGGGCTCCTACGAGCAGTACTTC
CDR3aa: CASSFSSGGSYEQYF

v_gene: TRBV6-1
j_gene: TRBJ1-6
d_gene: TRBD1
abundance: -
CDR3nt: TGTGCCAGCAGTCAAGACAGGGCCTCCTATAATTCACCCCTCCACTTT
CDR3aa: CASSQDRASYNSPLHF

v_gene: TRBV5-3
j_gene: TRBJ2-1
d_gene: -
abundance: -
CDR3nt: TGTGCCAGAAGCTTGGCCCCCCGGGTTACCTCCTACAATGAGCAGTTCTTC
CDR3aa: CARSLAPRVTSYNEQFF

v_gene: TRBV6-5
j_gene: TRBJ1-6
d_gene: TRBD1
abundance: -
CDR3nt: TGTGCCAGCCGGGACAGGGAAGACTCACCCCTCCACTTT
CDR3aa: CASRDREDSPLHF

v_gene: TRBV20-1
j_gene: TRBJ1-2
d_gene: TRBD1
abundance: -
CDR3nt: TGCAGTGCCATGGACAGGGCTGGCTACACCTTC
CDR3aa: CSAMDRAGYTF

v_gene: TRBV7-7
j_gene: TRBJ2-3
d_gene: TRBD2
abundance: -
CDR3nt: TGTGCTAGCAGCTTAGAAGGACTAGCATCAGATACGCAGTATTTT
CDR3aa: CASSLEGLASDTQYF

v_gene: TRBV9
j_gene: TRBJ2-7
d_gene: -
abundance: -
CDR3nt: TGTGCCAGCAGCGTAGGATTTCGAGGGAGAAACGAGCAGTACTTC
CDR3aa: CASSVGFRGRNEQYF

v_gene: TRBV2
j_gene: TRBJ2-3
d_gene: -
abundance: -
CDR3nt: TGTGCCAGACAGGGCACTAGCACAGATACGCAGTATTTT
CDR3aa: CARQGTSTDTQYF

v_gene: TRBV7-9
j_gene: TRBJ1-2
d_gene: -
abundance: -
CDR3nt: TGTGCCAGCAGCAGGTTGGGTCAAGGGGACTATGGCTACACCTTC
CDR3aa: CASSRLGQGDYGYTF

v_gene: TRBV4-1
j_gene: TRBJ1-6
d_gene: -
abundance: -
CDR3nt: TGCGCCAGCAGCCACCCCAGGGGAAGCAATTCACCCCTCCACTTT
CDR3aa: CASSHPRGSNSPLHF

v_gene: TRBV5-1
j_gene: TRBJ1-4
d_gene: TRBD1
abundance: -
CDR3nt: TGCGCCAGCAGCTTGGCCGTCGCAGGGGGTGGTGAAAAACTGTTTTTT
CDR3aa: CASSLAVAGGGEKLFF

v_gene: TRBV5-4
j_gene: TRBJ2-5
d_gene: -
abundance: -
CDR3nt: TGTGCCAGCAGCTTGAGGCAGGCCCCAGAGACCCAGTACTTC
CDR3aa: CASSLRQAPETQYF

v_gene: TRBV4-2
j_gene: TRBJ2-7
d_gene: -
abundance: -
CDR3nt: TGTGCCAGCAGCAACAACTACGAGCAGTACTTC
CDR3aa: CASSNNYEQYF

v_gene: TRBV10-3
j_gene: TRBJ1-2
d_gene: -
abundance: -
CDR3nt: TGTGCCTCAGGCGGGTTTAGTGGCTACACCTTC
CDR3aa: CASGGFSGYTF

v_gene: TRBV6-5
j_gene: TRBJ2-7
d_gene: TRBD1
abundance: -
CDR3nt: TGTGCCAGCAGTCCCGGGACAGAGGTTTACGAGCAGTACTTC
CDR3aa: CASSPGTEVYEQYF

v_gene: TRBV6-1
j_gene: TRBJ2-3
d_gene: TRBD2
abundance: -
CDR3nt: TGTGCCAGCAGTGAAACTAGCGGGACCACAGATACGCAGTATTTT
CDR3aa: CASSETSGTTDTQYF

v_gene: TRBV19
j_gene: TRBJ2-3
d_gene: -
abundance: -
CDR3nt: TGTGCCAGTTCAGCGGCTAGCACAGATACGCAGTATTTT
CDR3aa: CASSAASTDTQYF

v_gene: TRBV6-1
j_gene: TRBJ2-7
d_gene: -
abundance: -
CDR3nt: TGTGCCAGCAGTTCCGCACAGGGTGTAGAGTACGAGCAGTACTTC
CDR3aa: CASSSAQGVEYEQYF

v_gene: TRBV7-6
j_gene: TRBJ1-4
d_gene: TRBD1
abundance: -
CDR3nt: TGTGCCAGCAGCAATGGACAGGGGAATGAAAAACTGTTTTTT
CDR3aa: CASSNGQGNEKLFF

v_gene: TRBV6-5
j_gene: TRBJ2-5
d_gene: -
abundance: -
CDR3nt: TGTGCCAGCAGCGATCGCCGGGAGACCCAGTACTTC
CDR3aa: CASSDRRETQYF

v_gene: TRBV7-8
j_gene: TRBJ1-4
d_gene: TRBD1
abundance: once
CDR3nt: TGTGCCAGCAGCTTGCGACAGGGGCTCCTTAATGAAAAACTGTTTTTT
CDR3aa: CASSLRQGLLNEKLFF

v_gene: TRBV5-1
j_gene: TRBJ2-6
d_gene: TRBD1
abundance: -
CDR3nt: TGCGCCAGCAGCTTCCCGGGACAGGAATTCTCTGGGGCCAACGTCCTGACTTTC
CDR3aa: CASSFPGQEFSGANVLTF

v_gene: TRBV4-1
j_gene: TRBJ2-1
d_gene: TRBD1
abundance: -
CDR3nt: TGCGCCAGCAGCCAAGAACCTTCGGGACAGGGGGAGAATGAGCAGTTCTTC
CDR3aa: CASSQEPSGQGENEQFF

v_gene: TRBV28
j_gene: TRBJ2-7
d_gene: -
abundance: -
CDR3nt: TGTGCCAGCAGTTTCCAGGGCGGCTCCTACGAGCAGTACTTC
CDR3aa: CASSFQGGSYEQYF

v_gene: TRBV7-2
j_gene: TRBJ2-2
d_gene: TRBD2
abundance: -
CDR3nt: TGTGCCAGCAGCTTATACGGGGGGGCGAACACCGGGGAGCTGTTTTTT
CDR3aa: CASSLYGGANTGELFF

v_gene: TRBV10-3
j_gene: TRBJ1-2
d_gene: -
abundance: -
CDR3nt: TGTGCCATCAGTGGGGACATCACAGGGATGAGAGGCTACACCTTC
CDR3aa: CAISGDITGMRGYTF